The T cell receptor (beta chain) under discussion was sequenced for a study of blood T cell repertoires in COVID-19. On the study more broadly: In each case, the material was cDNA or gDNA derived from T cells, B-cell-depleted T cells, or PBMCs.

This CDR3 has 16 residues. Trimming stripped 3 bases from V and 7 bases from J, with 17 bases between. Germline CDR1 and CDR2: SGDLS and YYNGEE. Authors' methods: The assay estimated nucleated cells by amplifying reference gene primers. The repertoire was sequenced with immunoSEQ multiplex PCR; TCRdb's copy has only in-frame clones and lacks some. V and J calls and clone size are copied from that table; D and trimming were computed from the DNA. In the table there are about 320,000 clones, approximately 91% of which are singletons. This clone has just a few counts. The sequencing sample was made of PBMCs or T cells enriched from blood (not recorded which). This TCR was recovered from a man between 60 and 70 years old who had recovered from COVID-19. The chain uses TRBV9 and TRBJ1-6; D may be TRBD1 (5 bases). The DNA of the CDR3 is TGTGCCAGCAGCGCCGCCGGGGGTTCAGGGAATTCACCCCTCCACTTT. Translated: CASSAAGGSGNSPLHF.